This entry concerns a single TCR beta chain. In the authors' workflow: Amplification of reference gene primers provided the estimated nucleated cell counts. Repertoires were generated with immunoSEQ multiplex PCR, while TCRdb's copy carries only in-frame clones and drops some. V, J and clone size are taken as reported in that table, and D and trimming were inferred from the DNA itself. Among about 210,000 clones listed, around 83% were seen once. The entry originates in a study of blood T cell repertoires in COVID-19. Study in general: The samples span acute and convalescent COVID-19 from the United States, Italy and Spain. Sources were T cells, B-cell-depleted T cells, or PBMCs; the material itself was cDNA or gDNA.

The J segment lost 0 bases and the V segment lost 3 bases, leaving 3 bases of the junction unmatched. The CDR3 extends over 14 amino acids. Germline V lookup: CDR1 SGHRS, CDR2 YFSETQ. The sequence came from a man aged 45-60 years with active or convalescent COVID-19. The sample taken for sequencing was peripheral blood. The genes are TRBV5-1 and TRBJ2-7, with TRBD1 identical over 7 bases. CDR3 nucleotides: TGCGCCAGCAGCTCGACAGGGCCCTCCTACGAGCAGTACTTC. Translating it yields CASSSTGPSYEQYF. The full variable domain, with the rest looked up from reference TRBV5-1 and TRBJ2-7, is KAGVTQTPRYLIKTRGQQVTLSCSPISGHRSVSWYQQTPGQGLQFLFEYFSETQRNKGNFPGRFSGRQFSNSRSEMNVSTLELGDSALYLCASSSTGPSYEQYFGPGTRLTVT.